This T cell receptor (beta chain) was captured by sequencing in a study of CD8+ T cells in alopecia areata. Indicated treatment: oral pan-JAK inhibitor, 5-10 mg twice daily. Following extraction, RNA underwent reverse transcription to cDNA, which served as the sequencing template. Method: immunoSEQ multiplex PCR; TCRdb's copy keeps in-frame clones and lacks some. The profile covers about 120,000 clones, with less than 75% appearing a single time and under 35% taken by the ten largest. This clone was counted only a few times. This CDR3 has 13 amino acids. Per germline, CDR1 SGHRS and CDR2 YFSETQ. V lost 6 bases, J lost 0 bases, and 7 bases lay in between.

Here the sequenced sample was CD8+ T cells sorted from blood, taken at week 4, from a patient treated with tofacitinib. This TCR was sampled from a human donor with alopecia areata. V is TRBV5-1 and J is TRBJ2-1, with unresolved D. The CDR3 coding sequence is TGCGCCAGCAAGGAAAGCTCCTACAATGAGCAGTTCTTC. Encoded protein: CASKESSYNEQFF.